These 3 T cell receptor beta chains came from one sample sequenced in a study of blood T cell repertoires in COVID-19 (TCRdb year 2020). Library preparation was by the immunoSEQ multiplex PCR assay. As stored in TCRdb, this immuneACCESS dataset retains in-frame rearrangements with V and J assigned. A fraction of the clones does not appear; measured against another copy, unresolved V genes explain less than half of the discrepancy, and the remainder lacks a known reason. This sample holds approximately 75,000 clones; around 74% were observed only once. Approximately 2.4% of the sample is in the top ten clones. Specimen: peripheral blood. Receptor source: a human donor with acute or convalescent COVID-19. The donor label of this sample is uncertain.

The gene calls are TRBV3-1 (or the pseudogene TRBV3-2) and TRBJ1-1; 10 bases fit TRBD1. The CDR3 is made up of 14 amino acids. With 3 bases clipped from V and 11 bases from J, the junction kept 9 bases outside the gene matches. In germline, CDR1 is LGHDT, CDR2 YNNKEL (reference sequence). The CDR3 sequence: CASSQGQGTGGAFF. The CDR3 coding sequence is TGTGCCAGCAGCCAGGGACAGGGGACGGGGGGTGCTTTCTTT.

The chain carries TRBV12-3 or TRBV12-4 and TRBJ1-6; D not certain. The CDR3 consists of 13 residues. Trimming removed 6 bases from V and 6 bases from J, with 9 bases in between. This CDR3 is CASRQEGNSPLHF. The CDR3 nucleotides are TGTGCCAGCAGACAAGAGGGTAATTCACCCCTCCACTTT.

The chain recombines TRBV7-2 with TRBJ1-2, with D perhaps TRBD1 (6 bases). The CDR3 contains 14 residues. Trimming left V 6 bases short and J 8 bases short, with 19 bases between. Germline CDR1 SGHTA, CDR2 FQGNSA. The CDR3 sequence is CASSPRQRGGGYTF. CDR3 DNA sequence: TGTGCCAGCAGTCCTAGGCAGAGGGGGGGAGGCTACACCTTC.